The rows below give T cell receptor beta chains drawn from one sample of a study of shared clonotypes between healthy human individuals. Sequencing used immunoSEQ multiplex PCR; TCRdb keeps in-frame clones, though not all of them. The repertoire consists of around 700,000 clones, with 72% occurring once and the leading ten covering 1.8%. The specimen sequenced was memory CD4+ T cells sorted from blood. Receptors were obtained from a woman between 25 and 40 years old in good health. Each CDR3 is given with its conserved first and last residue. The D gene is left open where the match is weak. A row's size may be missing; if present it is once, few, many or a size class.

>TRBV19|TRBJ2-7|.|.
CASSPRGKTYEQYF
TGTGCCAGTAGTCCACGGGGTAAAACCTACGAGCAGTACTTC
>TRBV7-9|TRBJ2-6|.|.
CASSSATNAGTSGANVLTF
TGTGCCAGCAGCTCCGCCACGAACGCGGGCACCTCTGGGGCCAACGTCCTGACTTTC
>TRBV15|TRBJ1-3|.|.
CATSRDPAGLLPFSGNTIYF
TGTGCCACCAGCAGAGACCCCGCGGGCCTGCTCCCCTTCTCTGGAAACACCATATATTTT
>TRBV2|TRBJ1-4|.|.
CASSEALGAGGKLFF
TGTGCCAGCAGTGAGGCCCTCGGGGCAGGTGGGAAACTGTTTTTT
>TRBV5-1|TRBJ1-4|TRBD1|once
CASSLARQGGEKLFF
TGCGCCAGCAGCTTGGCGCGACAGGGTGGTGAAAAACTGTTTTTT
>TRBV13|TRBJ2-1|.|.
CASSLEGRKPYNEQFF
TGTGCCAGCAGCTTAGAAGGGAGAAAGCCCTACAATGAGCAGTTCTTC
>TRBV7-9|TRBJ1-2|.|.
CASSLSRGDYGYTF
TGTGCCAGCAGCTTAAGCAGGGGCGACTATGGCTACACCTTC
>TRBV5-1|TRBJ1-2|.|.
CASSLAADGGYTF
TGCGCCAGCAGCTTGGCGGCAGATGGCGGCTACACCTTC
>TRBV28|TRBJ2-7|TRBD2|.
CASSLPTSGGYEQYF
TGTGCCAGCAGTTTGCCGACTAGCGGGGGTTACGAGCAGTACTTC
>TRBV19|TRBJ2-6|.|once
CASRQQSSSGANVLTF
TGTGCCAGTAGGCAACAATCTAGCTCTGGGGCCAACGTCCTGACTTTC
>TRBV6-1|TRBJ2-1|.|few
CASSGGDPYNEQFF
TGTGCCAGCAGTGGGGGAGACCCCTACAATGAGCAGTTCTTC
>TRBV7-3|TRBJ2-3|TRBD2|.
CASSFAGGSTDTQYF
TGTGCCAGCAGCTTTGCGGGAGGGAGCACAGATACGCAGTATTTT
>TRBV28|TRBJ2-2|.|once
CASMGSGPTGGELFF
TGTGCCAGCATGGGTAGCGGTCCAACGGGCGGGGAGCTGTTTTTT
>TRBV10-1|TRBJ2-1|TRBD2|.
CASSDGGSFDEQFF
TGCGCCAGCAGTGATGGCGGGAGTTTCGATGAGCAGTTCTTC
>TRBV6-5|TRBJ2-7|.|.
CASSYSSGQVEGEQYF
TGTGCCAGCAGTTACTCTTCTGGCCAGGTCGAGGGCGAGCAGTACTTC
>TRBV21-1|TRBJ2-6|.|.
CASSKGRTSGRSGANVLTF
TGTGCCAGCAGCAAAGGGCGGACTAGCGGGAGATCTGGGGCCAACGTCCTGACTTTC
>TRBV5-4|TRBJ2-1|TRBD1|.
CASSSDRHNEQFF
TGTGCCAGCAGCTCGGACAGGCACAATGAGCAGTTCTTC
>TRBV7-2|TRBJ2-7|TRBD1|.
CASSFAPAGGAEQYF
TGTGCCAGCAGCTTTGCCCCCGCAGGGGGAGCGGAGCAGTACTTC
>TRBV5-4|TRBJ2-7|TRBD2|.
CASSFGGRYHEQYF
TGTGCCAGCAGCTTCGGCGGGAGGTACCACGAGCAGTACTTC
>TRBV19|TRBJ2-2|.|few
CASSTTPVGTGELFF
TGTGCCAGTAGTACGACCCCCGTGGGTACCGGGGAGCTGTTTTTT
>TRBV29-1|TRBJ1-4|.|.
CSVSQGTRGEKLFF
TGCAGCGTATCACAGGGTACAAGGGGCGAAAAACTGTTTTTT
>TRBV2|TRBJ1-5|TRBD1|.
CASSGRGGGASNQPQHF
TGTGCCAGCAGTGGACGAGGAGGGGGCGCGAGCAATCAGCCCCAGCATTTT
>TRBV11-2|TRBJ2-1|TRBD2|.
CASSLRGGYSYNEQFF
TGTGCCAGCAGCTTACGCGGGGGATACTCCTACAATGAGCAGTTCTTC
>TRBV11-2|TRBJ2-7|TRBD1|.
CASSSRGTGADYEQYF
TGTGCCAGCAGCTCCAGAGGGACAGGGGCTGACTACGAGCAGTACTTC
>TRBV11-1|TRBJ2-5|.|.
CASSLMTKETQYF
TGTGCCAGCAGCTTAATGACCAAAGAGACCCAGTACTTC
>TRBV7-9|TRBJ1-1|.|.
CASSPKGLRTEAFF
TGTGCCAGCAGCCCGAAGGGCCTGAGGACTGAAGCTTTCTTT
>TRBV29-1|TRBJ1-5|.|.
CSVVSGVMGQPQHF
TGCAGCGTTGTGAGCGGAGTTATGGGTCAGCCCCAGCATTTT
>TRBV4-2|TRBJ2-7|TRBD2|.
CASSQERTSGIEQYF
TGTGCCAGCAGCCAAGAACGGACTAGCGGGATAGAGCAGTACTTC